A single sample is the source of the 5 T cell receptor beta chains below, sequenced in a study of cytomegalovirus exposure and HLA in healthy donors (dated 2017 in TCRdb). Receptor amplification or capture employed the immunoSEQ multiplex PCR assay. Entries here come from immuneACCESS through TCRdb and include only in-frame sequences with V and J called. Some clones fail to appear in such tables; in the studies checked, an unresolved V gene covers under half of the shortfall, and the cause of the remainder is unknown. The sample yields about 78,000 clones; 90% to 97% were counted once. The ten largest account for 1.5% to 2% of the sample. The sample comprised PBMCs. The source of these receptors is a man between 18 and 29 years old in good health and CMV-seropositive.

This clone was picked up one time. The chain recombines TRBV6-6 with TRBJ2-1, with D hard to call. From germline, CDR1 is MNHNY and CDR2 SVGAGI (reference sequence). V was cut by 2 bases and J by 4 bases, with 12 bases left in between. This CDR3 is built from 15 residues. Written as DNA, the CDR3 is TGTGCCAGCAGTTACGCCCCAGTACCGTACAATGAGCAGTTCTTC. This encodes CASSYAPVPYNEQFF.

The chain combines TRBV19 with TRBJ1-1, with TRBD1 identical over 10 bases. This CDR3 is 13 amino acids long. The germline gives CDR1 LNHDA, CDR2 SQIVND (reference sequence). The V and J ends lost 8 bases and 5 bases, in that order; junction bases with no gene match: 5. This chain's CDR3 is CASGTGQGTEAFF. DNA of the CDR3: TGTGCCAGTGGTACGGGACAGGGGACTGAAGCTTTCTTT. Full variable domain (missing parts from reference TRBV19 and TRBJ1-1): DGGITQSPKYLFRKEGQNVTLSCEQNLNHDAMYWYRQDPGQGLRLIYYSQIVNDFQKGDIAEGYSVSREKKESFPLTVTSAQKNPTAFYLCASGTGQGTEAFFGQGTRLTVV.

This clone was recorded once. The rearrangement joins TRBV28 to TRBJ2-3, with 12 bases that match TRBD2. The germline gives CDR1 MDHEN, CDR2 SYDVKM. CDR3 length: 16 residues. The V and J ends lost 6 bases and 3 bases, in that order; junction bases with no gene match: 7. The CDR3 DNA reads as TGTGCCAGCAGCCCAGGACTAGCGGGAAGAACAGATACGCAGTATTTT. Protein: CASSPGLAGRTDTQYF.

In this sample, this clone turned up once. The CDR3 region is CASSSPRAGVYGYTF. DNA of the CDR3: TGTGCCAGCAGTTCACCCCGGGCAGGGGTCTATGGCTACACCTTC. V is TRBV27 and J is TRBJ1-2; tentative D call: TRBD1 (6 bases). V was shortened by 4 bases and J by 4 bases, with 16 bases between the two germline ends. CDR3 size: 15 residues. Germline CDR1 MNHEY, CDR2 SMNVEV (reference sequence).

The chain uses TRBV27 and TRBJ2-5; D not certain. The V gene's germline CDR1 is MNHEY and CDR2 SMNVEV (reference sequence). V was pared by 6 bases and J by 4 bases, with 9 bases between. The CDR3 is made up of 12 amino acids. CDR3 residues: CASRGLGETQYF. CDR3 nucleotides: TGTGCCAGCAGGGGCCTCGGAGAGACCCAGTACTTC.